This TCR beta chain was identified in a study of cytomegalovirus exposure and HLA in healthy donors (dated by TCRdb to about 2017). As for the study more broadly: An earlier analysis of several hundred of the donors reported about 260 Gb of sequence data and around 110 million unique TCR beta sequences obtained from about 200 million T cells. An early release covering roughly 640 HLA-typed donors comprised around 300 gigabases of sequencing data and roughly 86 million unique TCR sequences. Among the roughly 400 genotyped donors, under 90% belonged to the genetic ancestry cluster associated with self-reported Caucasian donors. The aim of the study was to test whether cataloging public T cell receptors could identify signatures of past pathogen exposure. Using immunosequencing, the study profiled T cell repertoires from around 680 subjects and related those repertoires to cytomegalovirus serostatus. Along with the approximately 650-subject first cohort, a separate validation cohort of over a hundred different subjects was used. To predict cytomegalovirus infection status, the study brought together high-throughput TCR immunosequencing, statistical association of individual TCRs with disease status, and machine learning. A later analysis re-examined previously published TCR beta repertoires from roughly 650 donors and added high-resolution HLA genotyping to investigate patterns of TCR occurrence. The later analysis used no new phenotypic data to find candidate immune exposures, relying instead on TCR beta sequences and their occurrence across donors. In an earlier analysis of over 550 of the donors, high-throughput TCR beta sequencing was used to judge whether each TCR beta V gene segment behaved as functional or pseudogenic. Donor age, sex, ethnicity and CMV serostatus were collected together with the repertoire data. In a later genetic analysis, genome-wide SNP genotypes for about 55% of the roughly 700 donors were used, and that subset was treated as a discovery cohort. All discovery cohort repertoires had been generated using a single sequencing platform. HLA typing included class I and class II loci at four-digit resolution. Typing coverage varied by locus: about 629-640 donors for A, B, C, DRB1 and DQB1; approximately 500 for DQA1; approximately 610 for DPA1; approximately 490 for DPB1. Several DR-DQ haplotypes were treated as single units for association and clustering because of strong linkage in the cohort. On average, over 200,000 unique TCR beta nucleotide sequences were sequenced per donor among several hundred genotyped donors of the cohort, with 15% to 20% of those sequences being non-productive. General findings and caveats noted by the study authors: The sequencing pipeline was judged likely to have produced a cluster of highly shared sequence variants as a technical artifact. A later analysis reported that several top co-occurrence clusters appeared linked to parvovirus B19, influenza, CMV and Epstein-Barr virus. Because the 87-base-pair reads could not distinguish some IMGT-functional V segments, including TRBV6-2 and TRBV6-3, those segments were excluded. While some public TCRs were present in many individuals, most TCR sequences turned up only very rarely across donors. The authors suggested that the approach could potentially be generalized to other disease states and immunological phenotypes. Assigning TCR associations to individual alleles was difficult when HLA alleles, especially DR and DQ, strongly co-occurred. This cohort had only TCR beta chains sequenced, and the lack of alpha or paired-chain data limited which features could be detected. In an earlier analysis of roughly 560 of the donors, most TCR beta V segments were observed in productive rearrangements about 87% or about 30% of the time, broadly matching IMGT annotations. Compared with the approximately 720-donor mean, donors in an Asian-associated ancestry cluster had fewer N-insertions in productive TCRs, according to a later genetic analysis. A further reported finding was that TCR beta sequences accurately predicted the HLA-A and HLA-B alleles for most subjects in the first cohort. Roughly uniform sequencing depth across donors was assumed in presence/absence analyses, although this assumption may not hold. For the cohort, immune exposure information was limited to CMV serostatus. A later analysis associated about 17,000 TCR beta sequences with specific HLA alleles at a false discovery rate of 0.05. Cytomegalovirus status was reported to be diagnosed by the classifier with high specificity and sensitivity in both the original and validation cohorts. A later analysis found that TCR association rates varied across HLA loci, with DRB1 alleles showing the most associated TCRs and HLA-C alleles the fewest. Most CMV-associated TCR beta chains appeared to be HLA-restricted in a later analysis, and the HLA associations seemed to be driven largely by CMV exposure. The earlier analysis of approximately 540 of the donors excluded seventeen rarely observed V segments, including chromosome 9 orphons, because counts were too low. A few of the identified cytomegalovirus-associated TCR beta chains were confirmed in vitro to be specific for cytomegalovirus antigens. Correlated functional status among segregating V segments might be attributable to linkage disequilibrium, but an unknown experimental factor could not be ruled out. In a later analysis, HLA-associated TCR beta chains showed more clonal expansion and lower generation probabilities than non-associated chains that were equally common. An association between a missense DCLRE1C variant and V-gene and J-gene trimming of TCR beta chains was found in a later genetic analysis and replicated in an independent cohort. A total of some 180 TCR beta chains were listed by the study as associated with cytomegalovirus. HLA typing was unavailable for some donors at each locus, so association tests used only the typed subset.

In total, fewer than 750 healthy bone marrow donors made up the cohort. Cohort members were all nominally healthy when sampled, although unrecorded immune exposures were likely present. The donor was CMV seropositive and was included in the group of 250 to 350 seropositive cohort members. A peripheral blood sample was collected from each donor, and TCR beta sequencing was performed on peripheral blood mononuclear cells. The Qiagen DNeasy Blood Extraction Kit was used to extract genomic DNA from the blood cell samples. The library was prepared using the immunoSEQ multiplex PCR assay. A mixture of 60 forward primers for TCR Vbeta segments and 13 reverse primers for TCR Jbeta segments was used in the multiplex PCR. The CDR3 region of rearranged TCR beta genes was amplified from genomic DNA with a multiplex PCR assay. The amplified TCR beta libraries were sequenced on the Illumina HiSeq System as 87-base-pair reads. In the authors' own workflow: A later analysis tallied 75 million to 85 million unique TCR beta chains across the 640 or so repertoires, and around 10 million of those chains were shared by two or more donors. To remove PCR and sequencing errors, raw reads were error-corrected and collapsed into unique sequences using a nearest-neighbor algorithm that merged closely related sequences. Alignment of CDR3 sequences to IMGT reference sequences was used to assign V, D and J gene segments. For a sequence to be retained, a match of at least six nucleotides to both a V gene segment and a J gene segment was required. Rearrangements were called productive when the CDR3 lacked stop codons and stayed in frame with V and J; all others were non-productive. Following IMGT convention, CDR3 was defined as the stretch from the second conserved V-encoded cysteine up to the conserved J-encoded phenylalanine. The earlier analysis of about 530 of the donors excluded any sequence lacking an unambiguous match to a single V gene segment. In an earlier analysis of approximately 560 of the donors, a V segment was called functional when productive rearrangements were above 56.7%, and segregating when the standard deviation between donors exceeded 5%. A statistical classification framework was built for diagnosing cytomegalovirus status from the catalog of TCR beta chain sequences. V and J gene assignment, in a later analysis, came from comparing TCR nucleotide sequences with IMGT/GENE-DB human TR gene sequences. Using the TCRdist pipeline, a later analysis assigned CDR3 sequences along with most-parsimonious VDJ recombination scenarios. In a later analysis, every TCR beta chain was defined by the combination of its CDR3 amino acid sequence and its V-gene family, and reads without a unique V-gene family were dropped. As a way to deal with suspected cross-contamination and a sequencing artifact, a later analysis dropped approximately 570 nucleotide sequences that were highly shared and had low generation probability. In a later analysis, a clonal expansion index was calculated for each public chain from normalized within-repertoire ranks of inferred template counts. In a later analysis, generation probabilities were computed using a VDJ recombination model fitted to out-of-frame rearrangements, and the results were checked against IGoR. In a later analysis, hypergeometric tests were used to score TCR-TCR, TCR-HLA and TCR-CMV co-occurrence, with a repertoire-size bias correction applied to TCR pairs. A later analysis estimated false discovery rates by permuting HLA or CMV assignments 20 times. In a later analysis, co-occurring TCRs were grouped with DBSCAN, and TCRdist sequence similarity was added when clustering was performed within HLA-allele-positive subsets. Co-occurrence clustering excluded repertoires with fewer than 30,000 or more than 120,000 public chains, plus five with anomalous nucleotide sharing. Here the immuneACCESS table is served through TCRdb, limited to in-frame sequences with V and J called. Missing clones are a known gap in these copies; in checked studies unresolved V genes cover under half, and the rest lacks a known reason. V and J calls and clone size follow that table, whereas D and trimming were derived from the DNA. The sample contains approximately 190,000 clones, 75% to 85% of them found a single time. The top ten clonotypes cover about 2% of the sample.

Turning to this clone: Its antigen has not been determined. No clone much larger than this one lies a single base away; base qualities are absent.

Counted from cysteine to phenylalanine, this CDR3 has 16 amino acids. The sequence is cut down to CDR3 DNA, 48 bases in frame from base 1. Sequences ENHRY (CDR1) and SYGVKD (CDR2) are obtained from the germline V gene. A distance of 14 bases separates the germline ends of V and J, which lose 3 bases and 0 bases respectively. The sequence is built from TRBV10-3 and TRBJ1-2; no D segment can be confidently identified. Sequencing was done on a sample of PBMCs. This receptor was obtained from a woman under 30 in good health and CMV-seropositive. The DNA reads TGTGCCATCAGTGAAAGCTGGAGCGGAGCTAACTATGGCTACACCTTC. It is translated as CAISESWSGANYGYTF.